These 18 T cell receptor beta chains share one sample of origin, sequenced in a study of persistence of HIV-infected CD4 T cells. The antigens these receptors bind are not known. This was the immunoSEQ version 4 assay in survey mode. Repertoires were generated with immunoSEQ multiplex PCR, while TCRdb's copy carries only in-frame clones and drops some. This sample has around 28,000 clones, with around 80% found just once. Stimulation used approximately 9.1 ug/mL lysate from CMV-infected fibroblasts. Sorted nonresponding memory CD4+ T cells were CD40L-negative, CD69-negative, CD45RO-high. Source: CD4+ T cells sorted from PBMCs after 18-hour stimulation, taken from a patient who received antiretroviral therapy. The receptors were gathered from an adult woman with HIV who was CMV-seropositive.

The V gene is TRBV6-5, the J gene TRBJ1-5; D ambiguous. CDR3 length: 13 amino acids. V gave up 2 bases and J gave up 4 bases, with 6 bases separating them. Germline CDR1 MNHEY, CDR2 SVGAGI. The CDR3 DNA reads TGTGCCAGCAGTTACAATGGTAATCAGCCCCAGCATTTT. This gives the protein CASSYNGNQPQHF.

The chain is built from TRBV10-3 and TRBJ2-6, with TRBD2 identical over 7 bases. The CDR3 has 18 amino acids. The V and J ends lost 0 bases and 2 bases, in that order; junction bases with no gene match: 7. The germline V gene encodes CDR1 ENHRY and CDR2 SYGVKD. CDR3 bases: TGTGCCATCAGTGAGTCGAAAATGGGGACTACTGGGGCCAACGTCCTGACTTTC. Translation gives CAISESKMGTTGANVLTF.

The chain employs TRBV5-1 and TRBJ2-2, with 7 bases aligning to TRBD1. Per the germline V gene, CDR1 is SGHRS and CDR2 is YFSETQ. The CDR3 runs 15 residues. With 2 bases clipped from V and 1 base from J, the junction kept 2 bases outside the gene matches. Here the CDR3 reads CASSLGQVNTGELFF. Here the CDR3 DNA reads TGCGCCAGCAGCTTAGGACAGGTGAACACCGGGGAGCTGTTTTTT.

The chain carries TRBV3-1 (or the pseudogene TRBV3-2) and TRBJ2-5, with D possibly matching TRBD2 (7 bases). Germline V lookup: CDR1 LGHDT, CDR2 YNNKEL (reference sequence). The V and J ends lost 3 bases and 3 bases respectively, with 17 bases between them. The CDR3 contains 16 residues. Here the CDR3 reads CASSHQRGRGEETQYF. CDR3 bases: TGTGCCAGCAGCCACCAGCGGGGTAGGGGGGAAGAGACCCAGTACTTC.

This CDR3 is CASTPGPNQPQHF. CDR3 nucleotide sequence: TGTGCCAGCACTCCCGGACCGAATCAGCCCCAGCATTTT. The chain couples TRBV12-3 or TRBV12-4 to TRBJ1-5, with D unresolved. The CDR3 contains 13 residues. Trimming pared 7 bases from V and 4 bases from J, leaving 11 bases between.

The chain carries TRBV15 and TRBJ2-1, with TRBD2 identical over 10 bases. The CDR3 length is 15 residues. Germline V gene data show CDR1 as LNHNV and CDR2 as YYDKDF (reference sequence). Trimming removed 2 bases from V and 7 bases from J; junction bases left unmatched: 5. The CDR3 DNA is TGTGCCACCAGCAGACCCGGACTAGCGGTAAATGAGCAGTTCTTC. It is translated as CATSRPGLAVNEQFF.

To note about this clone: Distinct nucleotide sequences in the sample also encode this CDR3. The CDR3 loop is CASSPRLAGNTDTQYF. The CDR3 coding sequence is TGTGCCAGCAGCCCCCGACTAGCGGGGAACACAGATACGCAGTATTTT. The rearrangement links TRBV3-1 (or the pseudogene TRBV3-2) to TRBJ2-3; 11 bases agree with TRBD2. Trimming at V came to 4 bases and at J to 2 bases, leaving 5 bases not matched to a gene. This CDR3 contains 16 residues. The V gene's germline CDR1 is LGHDT and CDR2 YNNKEL (reference sequence).

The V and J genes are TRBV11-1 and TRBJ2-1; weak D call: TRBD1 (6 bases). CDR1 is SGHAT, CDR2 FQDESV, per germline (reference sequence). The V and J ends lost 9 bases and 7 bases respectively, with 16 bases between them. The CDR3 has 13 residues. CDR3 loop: CASNRDSENEQFF. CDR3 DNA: TGTGCCAGTAACAGGGATAGCGAAAATGAGCAGTTCTTC.

Here the CDR3 DNA reads TGTGCCTGGAGTGTGGGACAGCTGAACCCACGCCTCTATGGCTACACCTTC. The encoded protein is CAWSVGQLNPRLYGYTF. V gene TRBV30 combines with J gene TRBJ1-2; 7 bases agree with TRBD1. In germline, CDR1 is GTSNPN, CDR2 SVGIG (reference sequence). The junction had 14 bases not matched to a gene; V was cut back by 0 bases and J by 4 bases. This CDR3 has 17 amino acids.

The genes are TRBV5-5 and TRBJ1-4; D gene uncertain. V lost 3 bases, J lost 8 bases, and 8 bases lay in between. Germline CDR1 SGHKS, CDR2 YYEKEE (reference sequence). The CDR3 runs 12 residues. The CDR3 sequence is CASSWRGEKLFF. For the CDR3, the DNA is TGTGCCAGCAGCTGGAGAGGAGAAAAACTGTTTTTT.

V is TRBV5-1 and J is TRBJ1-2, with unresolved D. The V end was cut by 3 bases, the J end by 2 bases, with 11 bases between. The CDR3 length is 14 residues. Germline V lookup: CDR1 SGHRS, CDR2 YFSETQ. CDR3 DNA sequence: TGCGCCAGCAGCTCCAGGACGGAAAACTATGGCTACACCTTC. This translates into CASSSRTENYGYTF.

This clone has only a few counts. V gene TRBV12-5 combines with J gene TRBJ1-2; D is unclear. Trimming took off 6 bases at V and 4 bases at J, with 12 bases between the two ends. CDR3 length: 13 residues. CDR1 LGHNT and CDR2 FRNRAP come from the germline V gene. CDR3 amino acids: CASGASDLYGYTF. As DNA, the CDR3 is TGTGCTAGTGGCGCGTCAGACCTCTATGGCTACACCTTC.

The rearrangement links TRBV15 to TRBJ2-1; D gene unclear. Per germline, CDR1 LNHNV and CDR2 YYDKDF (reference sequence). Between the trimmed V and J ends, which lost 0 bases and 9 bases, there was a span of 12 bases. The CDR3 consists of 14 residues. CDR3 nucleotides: TGTGCCACCAGCAGAGATAGGGCAGCTGTTGAGCAGTTCTTC. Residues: CATSRDRAAVEQFF.

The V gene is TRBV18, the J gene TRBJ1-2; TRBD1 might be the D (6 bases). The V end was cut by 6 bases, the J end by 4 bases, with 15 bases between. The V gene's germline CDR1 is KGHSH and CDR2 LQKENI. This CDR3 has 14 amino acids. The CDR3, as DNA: TGTGCCAGCTCGCCCGGGACAACGCGCTATGGCTACACCTTC. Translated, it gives CASSPGTTRYGYTF.

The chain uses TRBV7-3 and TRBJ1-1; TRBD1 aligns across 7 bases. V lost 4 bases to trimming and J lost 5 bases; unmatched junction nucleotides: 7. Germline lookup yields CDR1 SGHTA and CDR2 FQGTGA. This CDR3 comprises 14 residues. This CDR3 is CASSSPGQVTEAFF. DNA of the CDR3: TGTGCCAGCAGCTCACCCGGACAGGTAACTGAAGCTTTCTTT.

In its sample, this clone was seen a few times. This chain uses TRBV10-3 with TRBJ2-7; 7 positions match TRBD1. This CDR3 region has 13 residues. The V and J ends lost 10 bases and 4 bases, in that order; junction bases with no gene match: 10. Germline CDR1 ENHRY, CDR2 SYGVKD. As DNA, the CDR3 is TGTGCCACCCGACAGGGAGAAGATTACGAGCAGTACGTC. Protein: CATRQGEDYEQYV.

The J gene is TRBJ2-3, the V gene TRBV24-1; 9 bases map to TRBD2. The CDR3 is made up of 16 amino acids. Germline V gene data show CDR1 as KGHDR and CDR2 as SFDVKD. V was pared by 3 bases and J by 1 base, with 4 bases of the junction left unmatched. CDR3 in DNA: TGTGCCACCAGTGATCCTAGCGGGGCCGGCACAGATACGCAGTATTTT. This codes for CATSDPSGAGTDTQYF.

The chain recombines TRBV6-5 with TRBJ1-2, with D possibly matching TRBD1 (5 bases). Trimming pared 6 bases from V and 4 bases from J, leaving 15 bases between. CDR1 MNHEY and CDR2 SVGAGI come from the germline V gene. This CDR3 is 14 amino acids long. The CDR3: CASSRAGTLYGYTF. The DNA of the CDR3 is TGTGCCAGCAGCCGAGCCGGGACCCTCTATGGCTACACCTTC.